This TCR beta chain originates from a study of blood T cell repertoires in COVID-19. Study-wide context: Specimens from acute and convalescent COVID-19 originated in the United States, Italy and Spain. Sources were T cells, B-cell-depleted T cells, or PBMCs; the material itself was cDNA or gDNA.

How the authors handled the data: Reference gene primer amplification in the assay estimated nucleated cell counts. Clones were read by immunoSEQ multiplex PCR, and TCRdb kept only the in-frame ones, dropping some. Clone size and the V and J calls come from that table; the DNA yielded D and trimming. The sample consists of fewer than 95,000 clones, about nine tenths of them appearing once. The germline V gene has CDR1 SEHNR and CDR2 FQNEAQ (reference sequence). The CDR3 spans 14 residues. After removal of 5 bases from V and 0 bases from J, the junction contained 3 bases not matched to a gene. This TCR was sampled from a man aged 50 or older with active or convalescent COVID-19. Sequencing was carried out using peripheral blood. This rearrangement joins TRBV7-9 to TRBJ1-1; 7 nucleotides match TRBD1. CDR3 DNA: TGTGCCAGCAGCCCCGGGACAGTGAACACTGAAGCTTTCTTT. Translated: CASSPGTVNTEAFF.